This is a list of T cell receptor beta chains from one sample in a study of T cell repertoires in cytomegalovirus infection. No antigen has been assigned to these receptors. TCRdb recomputed calls from the reads with MiXCR, one row per CDR3 protein. This sample has 550,000 to 850,000 distinct CDR3 sequences; about 30% occur once, and the top ten carry around a sixth. Here the sequenced sample was cultured PBMCs, taken from culture after CMV antigen stimulation. The source is a human donor in good health (CMV status not recorded). Some clones in this sample may be carry-over from other donors' samples. CDR3s include the opening cysteine and the closing phenylalanine or tryptophan. D genes are given only for firm matches. Rows give clone size only sometimes, using once, few, many, or a class for an expanded clone.

TRBJ2-1 | - | TRBV7-6 | - | TGTGCCAGCAGCTCTGTTAGAGGACAACACAATGAGCAGTTCTTC | CASSSVRGQHNEQFF
TRBJ2-1 | TRBD1 | TRBV7-2 | many | TGTGCCAGCAGCCCCCGGACAGGGTCCTACAATGAGCAGTTCTTC | CASSPRTGSYNEQFF
TRBJ1-4 | - | TRBV12-3/TRBV12-4 | few | TGTGCCAGCAGCCTTTCCGGAACGAGTAATGAAAAACTGTTTTTT | CASSLSGTSNEKLFF
TRBJ2-5 | - | TRBV11-2 | - | TGTGCCAGCAGCTTACCATCCGAGACCCAGTACTTC | CASSLPSETQYF
TRBJ2-7 | - | TRBV12-3/TRBV12-4 | - | TGTGCCAGCAGTTTAGTACTAGCCGACCAGGGCGAGCAGTACTTC | CASSLVLADQGEQYF
TRBJ1-2 | TRBD1 | TRBV18 | once | TGTGCCAGCTCTCCTACGACAGGGGGCAATGGCTACACCTTC | CASSPTTGGNGYTF
TRBJ2-5 | - | TRBV7-2 | - | TGTGCCAGCAGCTCAACCGGGGGCCGAGGGGAGACCCAGTACTTC | CASSSTGGRGETQYF
TRBJ2-1 | TRBD1 | TRBV6-6 | few | TGTGCCAGCACCAGGGGGATTAACAATGAGCAGTTCTTC | CASTRGINNEQFF
TRBJ1-1 | - | TRBV12-3/TRBV12-4 | many | TGTGCCAGCAGATCGCCGGTGAACACTGAAGCTTTCTTT | CASRSPVNTEAFF
TRBJ1-6 | TRBD1 | TRBV6-6 | - | TGTGCCAGCAGTTACTCCGGATGGACAGGAATGGAGTATTCACCCCTCCACTTT | CASSYSGWTGMEYSPLHF
TRBJ2-1 | TRBD2 | TRBV5-4 | few | TGTGCCAGCAGCCCGGGACTAGCGGGGGGGCCGAGGGACGGTAATGAGCAGTTCTTC | CASSPGLAGGPRDGNEQFF
TRBJ2-4 | - | TRBV7-2 | few | TGTGCCAGCAGCTTAGGTCACATCGCGGGCATTCAGTACTTC | CASSLGHIAGIQYF
TRBJ2-4 | TRBD2 | TRBV4-1 | - | TGCGCCAGCAGCCAGGGAGGGGCGAGGTCGCCCCACAAAAACATTCAGTACTTC | CASSQGGARSPHKNIQYF
TRBJ2-4 | - | TRBV29-1 | few | TGCAGCGTTGATGGGGCTATAGGGGAAAACATTCAGTACTTC | CSVDGAIGENIQYF
TRBJ2-6 | - | TRBV6-1 | once | TGTGCCAGCAGTCACCAGGGGTCCGGGGCCAACGTCCTGACTTTC | CASSHQGSGANVLTF
TRBJ1-5 | TRBD1 | TRBV9 | once | TGTGCCAGCAGCGTAGGGACAGGCTATCAGCCCCAGCATTTT | CASSVGTGYQPQHF
TRBJ2-5 | - | TRBV28 | - | TGTGCCAGTGGGGGGATACGAGAGACCCAGTACTTC | CASGGIRETQYF
TRBJ2-1 | - | TRBV6-5 | - | TGTGCCAGCAGTTACGTTCGAGACTATTACAATGAGCAGTTCTTC | CASSYVRDYYNEQFF
TRBJ1-2 | - | TRBV20-1 | - | TGCAGTGCTAGAGTTGGGCAGGTTAACTATGGCTACACCTTC | CSARVGQVNYGYTF
TRBJ2-1 | - | TRBV5-5 | - | TGTGCCAGCAGCTTGGCCGGACAGTTACTTTATGAGCAGTTCTTC | CASSLAGQLLYEQFF
TRBJ2-5 | - | TRBV7-2 | few | TGTGCCAGCAGCTGGGCCGGGGGAGCGGGAGAGACCCAGTACTTC | CASSWAGGAGETQYF
TRBJ2-3 | - | TRBV7-8 | many | TGTGCCAGCAGCTTAGAGCGCCAGCGGCTCACAGCAGATACGCAGTATTTT | CASSLERQRLTADTQYF
TRBJ1-1 | - | TRBV7-8 | - | TGTGCCAGCAGCTGGCTAGTGGGGGGAGCAGTCACTGAAGCTTTCTTT | CASSWLVGGAVTEAFF
TRBJ1-1 | - | TRBV5-1 | - | TGCGCCAGCAGCCCCGGTCTGGGTGAAGCTTTCTTT | CASSPGLGEAFF
TRBJ1-1 | TRBD1 | TRBV20-1 | - | TGCAGTGCTACCAGTCCCGGGACAGGGAACACTGAAGCTTTCTTT | CSATSPGTGNTEAFF
TRBJ1-6 | - | TRBV7-2 | many | TGTGCCAGCAGCTTAACTTTCTGGAGGCAGGGTAATTCACCCCTCCACTTT | CASSLTFWRQGNSPLHF
TRBJ1-3 | - | TRBV7-2 | few | TGTGCCAGCAGCTTATTCCCAGGATCTTCTGGAAACACCATATATTTT | CASSLFPGSSGNTIYF
TRBJ1-4 | - | TRBV28 | few | TGTGCCAGCAGGCCTCCCACGACGGTGGGATATGAAAAACTGTTTTTT | CASRPPTTVGYEKLFF
TRBJ2-2 | - | TRBV6-1 | - | TGTGCCAGCACCCCGGGTCCGAACACCGGGGAGCTGTTTTTT | CASTPGPNTGELFF
TRBJ2-6 | - | TRBV15 | - | TGTGCCACCAGCAGAGCTGGCTCTGGGGCCAACGTCCTGACTTTC | CATSRAGSGANVLTF